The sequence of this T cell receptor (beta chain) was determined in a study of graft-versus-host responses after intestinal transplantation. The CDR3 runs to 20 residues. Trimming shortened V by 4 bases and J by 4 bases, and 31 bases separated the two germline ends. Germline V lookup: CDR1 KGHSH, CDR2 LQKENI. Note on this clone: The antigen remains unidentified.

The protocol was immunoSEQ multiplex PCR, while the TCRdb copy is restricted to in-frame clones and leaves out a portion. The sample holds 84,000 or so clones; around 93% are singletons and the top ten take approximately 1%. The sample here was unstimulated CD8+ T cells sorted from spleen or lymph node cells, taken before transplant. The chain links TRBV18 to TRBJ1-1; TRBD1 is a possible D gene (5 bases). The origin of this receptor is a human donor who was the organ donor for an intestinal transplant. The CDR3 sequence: CASSLSLGFPLGGMGTEAFF. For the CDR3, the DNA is TGTGCCAGCTCACTGTCTCTGGGATTCCCACTGGGGGGTATGGGCACTGAAGCTTTCTTT.